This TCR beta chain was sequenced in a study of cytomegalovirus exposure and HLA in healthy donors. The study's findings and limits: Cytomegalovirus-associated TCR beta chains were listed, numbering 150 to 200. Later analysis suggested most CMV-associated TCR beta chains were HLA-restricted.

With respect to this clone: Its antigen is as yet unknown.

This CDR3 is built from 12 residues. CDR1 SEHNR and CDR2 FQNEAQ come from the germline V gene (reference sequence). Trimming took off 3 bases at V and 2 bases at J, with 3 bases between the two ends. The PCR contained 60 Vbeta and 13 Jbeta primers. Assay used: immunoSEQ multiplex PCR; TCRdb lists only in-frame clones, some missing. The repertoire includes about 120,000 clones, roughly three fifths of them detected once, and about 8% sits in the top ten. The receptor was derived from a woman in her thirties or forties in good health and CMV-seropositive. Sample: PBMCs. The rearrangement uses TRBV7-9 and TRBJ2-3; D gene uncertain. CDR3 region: CASSFNTDTQYF. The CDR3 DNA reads TGTGCCAGCAGCTTCAACACAGATACGCAGTATTTT.